The 8 T cell receptor beta chains listed next were all sequenced from one sample in a study of OX40 agonist ivuxolimab in advanced cancers. Assay used: immunoSEQ multiplex PCR; TCRdb lists only in-frame clones, some missing. The data hold tens of thousands of clones, with about 93% observed a single time. This specimen was CD4+ or CD8+ T cells sorted from blood, taken in a trial of the OX40 agonist ivuxolimab. Every receptor here comes from an adult with an advanced solid tumor such as melanoma, head and neck, liver or kidney cancer.

This chain connects TRBV19 to TRBJ2-7; possible D gene TRBD1, 6 bases. V was trimmed by 5 bases and J by 2 bases, leaving 10 bases between them. Looked up from germline, CDR1 is LNHDA and CDR2 is SQIVND (reference sequence). The CDR3 totals 13 residues. CDR3 in DNA: TGTGCCAGTAGTTTCGGGGACACCTACGAGCAGTACTTC. Residues: CASSFGDTYEQYF.

The chain employs TRBV5-1 and TRBJ2-1; TRBD1 aligns across 9 bases. The trim removed 4 bases at V and 1 base at J, leaving 6 bases unmatched. Per germline, CDR1 SGHRS and CDR2 YFSETQ. This CDR3 has 16 amino acids. The CDR3 DNA reads TGCGCCAGCAGCAGCAGACAGGGGGTTTCCTACAATGAGCAGTTCTTC. It yields the protein CASSSRQGVSYNEQFF.

The chain employs TRBV9 and TRBJ2-3; perhaps TRBD2 as D (6 bases). CDR3 length: 15 amino acids. Germline V gene data show CDR1 as SGDLS and CDR2 as YYNGEE. V was pared by 0 bases and J by 4 bases, with 12 bases between. The CDR3 sequence is CASSVVRELADTQYF. The CDR3 nucleotides are TGTGCCAGCAGCGTAGTACGGGAGCTGGCAGATACGCAGTATTTT.

This chain connects TRBV4-3 to TRBJ2-2; 8 positions match TRBD2. This CDR3 contains 15 residues. J gave up 5 bases and V 2 bases, and 4 bases lay outside the gene matches. The germline CDR1 and CDR2 sequences are LGHNA and YSLEER. The CDR3, as DNA: TGCGCCAGCAGCCAATTTGCGGGGGGAACCGGGGAGCTGTTTTTT. Translated: CASSQFAGGTGELFF.

The chain recombines TRBV25-1 with TRBJ1-2; D uncertain. Germline-derived CDR1 and CDR2 are MGHDK and SYGVNS. V lost 4 bases and J lost 0, with 3 bases in between. The CDR3 runs 12 residues. CDR3 protein: CASSGANYGYTF. CDR3 nucleotide sequence: TGTGCCAGCAGTGGGGCTAACTATGGCTACACCTTC.

J is TRBJ2-5 and V is TRBV2; D is possibly TRBD1 (6 bases). V was pared by 1 base and J by 0 bases, with 12 bases between. Germline V lookup: CDR1 SNHLY, CDR2 FYNNEI. The CDR3 loop spans 16 amino acids. CDR3 DNA sequence: TGTGCCAGCAGTGAAGACAGGGCCTTGTACCAAGAGACCCAGTACTTC. Protein product: CASSEDRALYQETQYF.

The rearrangement links TRBV7-2 to TRBJ2-3; 8 bases are shared with TRBD1. V was clipped by 5 bases and J by 3 bases; unmatched bases: 7. Per germline, CDR1 SGHTA and CDR2 FQGNSA. CDR3 size: 15 residues. CDR3 sequence: CASSPRDRRTDTQYF. CDR3 in DNA: TGTGCCAGCAGCCCCAGGGACAGGAGGACAGATACGCAGTATTTT.

V is TRBV28 and J is TRBJ2-7, with D perhaps given as TRBD1 or TRBD2 (5 bases each). The CDR3 covers 15 residues. The V end lost 4 bases, the J end lost 3 bases, and 16 bases lay between the germline ends. The V gene's germline CDR1 is MDHEN and CDR2 SYDVKM. CDR3 in amino acids: CASSSIGTGNYEQYF. In DNA form, the CDR3 reads TGTGCCAGCAGTTCGATCGGGACGGGGAACTACGAGCAGTACTTC.